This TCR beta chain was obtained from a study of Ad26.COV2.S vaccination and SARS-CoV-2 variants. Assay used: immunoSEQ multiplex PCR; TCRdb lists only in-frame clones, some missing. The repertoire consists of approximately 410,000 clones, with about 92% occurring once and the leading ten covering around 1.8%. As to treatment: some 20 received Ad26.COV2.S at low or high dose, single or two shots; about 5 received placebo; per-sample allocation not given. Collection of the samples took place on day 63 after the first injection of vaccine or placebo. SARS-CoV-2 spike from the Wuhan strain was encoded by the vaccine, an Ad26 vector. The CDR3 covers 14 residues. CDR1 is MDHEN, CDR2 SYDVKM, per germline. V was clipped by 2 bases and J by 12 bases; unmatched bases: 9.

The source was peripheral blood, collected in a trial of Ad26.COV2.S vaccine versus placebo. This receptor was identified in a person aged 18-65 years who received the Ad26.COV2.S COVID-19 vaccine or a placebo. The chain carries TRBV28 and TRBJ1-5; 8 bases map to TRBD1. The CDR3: CASSLGPITGGQHF. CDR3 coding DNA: TGTGCCAGCAGTTTAGGCCCCATCACAGGGGGCCAGCATTTT. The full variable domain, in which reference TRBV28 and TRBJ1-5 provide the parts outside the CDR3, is DVKVTQSSRYLVKRTGEKVFLECVQDMDHENMFWYRQDPGLGLRLIYFSYDVKMKEKGDIPEGYSVSREKKERFSLILESASTNQTSMYLCASSLGPITGGQHFGDGTRLSIL.